These 19 T cell receptor beta chains came from one sample sequenced in a study of blood T cells in healthy people across ages. A J-beta primer mix and a sample-barcoded 5' primer were used in a second PCR of roughly 6 to 11 cycles. TCRdb used MiXCR to reprocess the 5' RACE reads, holding one entry per CDR3 protein. The sample consists of over a million distinct CDR3 sequences, around 59% of them appearing once. The specimen sequenced was blood. Receptors originate from a man in his late teens or twenties in good health.

The chain is built from TRBV7-2 and TRBJ1-1; weak D call: TRBD1 (5 bases). Germline V gives CDR1 SGHTA, CDR2 FQGNSA. CDR3 length equals 17 residues. Trimming removed 3 bases from V and 4 bases from J, with 21 bases in between. The CDR3: CASSFRVWGTSFTEAFF. CDR3 coding DNA: TGTGCCAGCAGCTTTAGGGTCTGGGGCACTTCGTTCACTGAAGCTTTCTTT.

This clonotype was seen repeatedly, ten times or more. The chain links TRBV12-5 to TRBJ2-1; 13 bases line up with TRBD2. The J segment lost 5 bases and the V segment lost 5 bases, leaving 9 bases of the junction unmatched. The length of the CDR3 is 17 residues. CDR1 and CDR2 (germline): LGHNT, FRNRAP. In DNA, the CDR3 is TGTGCTAGTGGTCCCGGGACTAGCGGGATACAACACAATGAGCAGTTCTTC. This encodes CASGPGTSGIQHNEQFF.

The chain uses TRBV24-1 and TRBJ1-2; possible D gene TRBD1, 6 bases. Per the germline V gene, CDR1 is KGHDR and CDR2 is SFDVKD. The germline V and J ends were trimmed by 6 bases and 2 bases, with 9 bases remaining between them. This CDR3 contains 13 residues. The CDR3 region is CATSLGQNYGYTF. The CDR3 bases are TGTGCCACCAGTTTAGGACAGAACTATGGCTACACCTTC.

Notes on this clonotype: A junction end diverges from the germline sequence, so it may reflect a read error. The rearrangement uses TRBV4-1 and TRBJ2-3; TRBD1 or TRBD2 may be the D gene (5 bases each). Germline-derived CDR1 and CDR2 are MGHRA and YSYEKL. The CDR3 extends over 15 amino acids. In nucleotides, the CDR3 is TGCGTCAGCAGCCAAATCTTGGGGGGCACAGATACGCAGTATTTT. Its translation is CVSSQILGGTDTQYF.

The V gene is TRBV19, the J gene TRBJ2-5, with D perhaps given as TRBD1 or TRBD2 (6 bases each). The CDR3 length is 13 residues. V lost 6 bases, J lost 4 bases, and 12 bases lay in between. Germline-derived CDR1 and CDR2 are LNHDA and SQIVND (reference sequence). The CDR3 sequence: CASREGGGETQYF. CDR3 DNA: TGTGCCAGTAGGGAAGGAGGGGGAGAGACCCAGTACTTC.

This chain links TRBV30 with TRBJ1-1, with D unclear. Trimming took 3 bases from V and 7 from J, leaving 6 bases between them. Germline loops: CDR1 GTSNPN, CDR2 SVGIG (reference sequence). CDR3 length: 10 residues. The CDR3: CAWSEFEAFF. The CDR3 DNA is TGTGCCTGGAGCGAGTTTGAAGCTTTCTTT.

The rearrangement links TRBV4-1 to TRBJ2-1; D tentatively fits TRBD1 or TRBD2 (5 bases each). Germline CDR1 MGHRA, CDR2 YSYEKL. V lost 3 bases to trimming and J lost 6 bases, with 18 bases between them. CDR3 length: 16 residues. The CDR3 here is CASSHPHGTPSNEQFF. CDR3 DNA: TGCGCCAGCAGCCATCCCCACGGGACCCCGAGCAATGAGCAGTTCTTC.

DNA for the CDR3: TGTGCCTGGAAGGGAGAAAAGCGGGAGGGCCCCCAAGAGACCCAGTACTTC. Amino acids: CAWKGEKREGPQETQYF. This chain joins TRBV30 and TRBJ2-5, with 10 bases lining up with TRBD2. Germline assignment: CDR1 GTSNPN and CDR2 SVGIG (reference sequence). V lost 4 bases and J lost 1; bases outside the gene matches: 12. This CDR3 has 17 amino acids.

The rearrangement links TRBV28 to TRBJ1-2; TRBD1 matches at 7 bases. V dropped 4 bases and J dropped 4; count of bases not matched to a gene: 6. Per the germline V gene, CDR1 is MDHEN and CDR2 is SYDVKM. The CDR3 sequence is 14 residues long. CDR3 DNA sequence: TGTGCCAGCAGTTCCGCGACAGGGTTCTATGGCTACACCTTC. Translating gives CASSSATGFYGYTF.

This chain joins TRBV28 and TRBJ2-5; TRBD1 agrees at 7 bases. CDR3 length: 15 amino acids. The ends lost 6 bases at V and 5 bases at J; junction bases unmatched: 12. Germline V CDR1 and CDR2: MDHEN, SYDVKM. The CDR3 here is CASRTTGELLETQYF. The CDR3, as DNA: TGTGCCAGCAGAACCACAGGGGAACTTCTTGAGACCCAGTACTTC.

This clonotype was counted once. The chain links TRBV7-2 to TRBJ2-4; TRBD1 agrees at 9 bases. The tail of the sequence fits TRBJ2-7 better, so the J call may be wrong. There are 15 residues in the CDR3. CDR1 is SGHTA, CDR2 FQGNSA, per germline. The CDR3 reads CASSKTGGKGYEQYF. The CDR3 coding sequence is TGTGCCAGCAGCAAAACAGGGGGCAAAGGCTACGAGCAGTACTTC.

This chain uses TRBV10-3 with TRBJ2-5; 9 bases align to TRBD1. V dropped 10 bases and J dropped 5; count of bases not matched to a gene: 5. Germline assignment: CDR1 ENHRY and CDR2 SYGVKD. There are 12 residues in the CDR3. This chain's CDR3 is CATTGGSETQYF. For the CDR3, the DNA is TGTGCCACGACAGGGGGGTCGGAGACCCAGTACTTC.

V and J are TRBV11-2 and TRBJ2-7; weak D call: TRBD2 (5 bases). CDR1 is SGHAT and CDR2 is FQNNGV in the germline V gene. This CDR3 spans 13 amino acids. The V end lost 7 bases, the J end lost 2 bases, and 12 bases lay between the germline ends. The CDR3 bases are TGTGCCAGCAACGGGAACCTGGCCTACGAGCAGTACTTC. It codes for CASNGNLAYEQYF.

The V call is TRBV11-2, the J call TRBJ2-4; no reliable D call. Matching the DNA end better, TRBJ2-5 makes the J call doubtful. The germline V gene encodes CDR1 SGHAT and CDR2 FQNNGV. The CDR3 is 15 amino acids. This CDR3 reads CASSLGPYGPETQYF. The DNA of the CDR3 is TGTGCCAGCAGCTTAGGACCTTACGGACCGGAGACCCAGTACTTC.

This chain joins TRBV20-1 and TRBJ2-2; 12 positions agree with TRBD2. CDR3 length equals 16 residues. Germline CDR1 reads DFQATT; CDR2 reads SNEGSKA (reference sequence). Trimming at V came to 1 base and at J to 3 bases, leaving 3 bases not matched to a gene. In DNA form, the CDR3 reads TGCAGTGCTAGAGGGGCTAGCGGGGGGGACACCGGGGAGCTGTTTTTT. It encodes CSARGASGGDTGELFF.

This clonotype was counted only a few times. V is TRBV12-3 or TRBV12-4 and J is TRBJ1-5; 7 nucleotides align to TRBD1. J was trimmed by 6 bases and V by 0 bases; bases with no gene match: 11. The CDR3 totals 17 residues. DNA for the CDR3: TGTGCCAGCAGTTTAGCAAGGGGACCAGGGGGTGTTCAGCCCCAGCATTTT. Protein sequence: CASSLARGPGGVQPQHF.

The chain uses TRBV4-1 and TRBJ1-2; no firm D call. Trimming cost V 1 base and J 5 bases, with 11 bases left between them. The CDR3 length is 14 residues. Germline V gives CDR1 MGHRA, CDR2 YSYEKL. The CDR3 spells CASSQGGAAYGYTF. DNA for the CDR3: TGCGCCAGCAGCCAAGGGGGTGCGGCATATGGCTACACCTTC.

The rearrangement uses TRBV4-1 and TRBJ2-1, with 9 bases matching TRBD2. The germline V gene has CDR1 MGHRA and CDR2 YSYEKL. J lost 0 bases, V lost 0 bases, and 9 bases had no gene match. The CDR3 sequence is 19 residues long. CDR3 nucleotides: TGCGCCAGCAGCCAAGATGATCGACTAGCGGACGACTCCTACAATGAGCAGTTCTTC. Residues: CASSQDDRLADDSYNEQFF.

This clonotype has just a few counts. The V and J genes are TRBV5-5 and TRBJ2-1; 16 nucleotides line up with TRBD2. The CDR3 is 20 amino acids. In germline, CDR1 is SGHKS, CDR2 YYEKEE (reference sequence). V lost 2 bases, J lost 0 bases, and 8 bases stayed unmatched. The CDR3 is CASSLSGTSGGESSYNEQFF. CDR3 bases: TGTGCCAGCAGCTTATCCGGGACTAGCGGGGGGGAAAGCTCCTACAATGAGCAGTTCTTC.